The clone carrying this T cell receptor beta chain appeared a few times. Germline CDR1 is SGHRS and CDR2 is YFSETQ. The CDR3 totals 16 residues. The J segment lost 0 bases and the V segment lost 6 bases, leaving 8 bases of the junction unmatched. This sample is drawn from a study of T cells after yellow fever vaccination. Each CDR3 protein gets one entry after TCRdb re-called the 5' RACE reads with MiXCR. The sample has about 330,000 distinct CDR3 sequences, about 4% seen once; the top ten hold around 25%. The sample was PBMCs, taken 5 days after the yellow fever booster vaccination. The chain combines TRBV5-1 with TRBJ2-1, with 8 bases that match TRBD1. The TCR originated in a young man who received the YFV17D yellow fever vaccine. The CDR3 DNA reads TGCGCCAGCACAGGACAGGGATCAAGCTCCTACAATGAGCAGTTCTTC. It is translated as CASTGQGSSSYNEQFF.